The clone carrying this T cell receptor beta chain was seen a single time. The sample belongs to a study of T cell changes during pregnancy in multiple sclerosis. Germline V gene lookup returns CDR1 LNHDA and CDR2 SQIVND (reference sequence). The junction had 29 bases not matched to a gene; V was cut back by 3 bases and J by 6 bases. The CDR3 spans 24 residues. Only in-frame clones appear in the TCRdb table, and some are missing; sequencing was by immunoSEQ multiplex PCR. The data show approximately 130,000 clones, about 95% seen once. This rearrangement joins TRBV19 to TRBJ2-4; 13 bases are a match to TRBD2. This clonotype was obtained from a female donor with multiple sclerosis, enrolled in a pregnancy study. The sequencing used peripheral blood, collected after pregnancy. CDR3 loop: CASSIDSSSTSGLAGVREGNIQYF. The CDR3 DNA reads TGTGCCAGTAGTATCGATAGCTCGTCGACAAGTGGACTAGCGGGAGTTCGCGAGGGAAACATTCAGTACTTC.